This T cell receptor (beta chain) was recorded in a study of beta chain features in type 1 diabetes. Germline assignment: CDR1 LNHDA and CDR2 SQIVND (reference sequence). The V and J ends lost 7 bases and 4 bases respectively, with 12 bases between them. CDR3 length: 13 amino acids. This clone occurred a few times. Every bit of the isolated RNA underwent reverse transcription, so sequencing read expressed TCRB transcripts. Clones were read by immunoSEQ multiplex PCR, and TCRdb kept only the in-frame ones, dropping some. Of fewer than 500,000 clones detected, over 11% appear once; the ten largest clones hold about 0.034%.

Sequencing input: naive CD4+ T cells from blood. This chain connects TRBV19 to TRBJ2-3, with unresolved D. The source of this sequence is a young man in good health. CDR3: CASKSAPADTQYF. The CDR3 nucleotides read TGTGCCAGTAAAAGTGCGCCGGCAGATACGCAGTATTTT.